The clone carrying this TCR beta chain was seen ten or more times. Its antigen remains unidentified. TCRdb called the 5' RACE reads again in MiXCR, with one record for every CDR3 protein. The profile shows over 110,000 distinct CDR3 sequences, 7.7% of them singletons. The sample originates from a study of T cells after yellow fever vaccination. Study-level findings and limits: Weaker overall, the secondary response nonetheless peaked faster (day 5 versus 15).

After removal of 5 bases from V and 5 bases from J, the junction contained 11 bases not matched to a gene. Per germline, CDR1 SGHVS and CDR2 FQNEAQ. The CDR3 has 18 amino acids. The chain uses TRBV7-8 and TRBJ2-1; 14 bases are shared with TRBD2. The sample in question was CD4+ T cells sorted from PBMCs, obtained 5 days after the yellow fever booster vaccination. The source is a man under 40 who received the YFV17D yellow fever vaccine. CDR3 in DNA: TGTGCCAGCAGCCCAAGCAGGACTAGCGGGAGGCTTAACAATGAGCAGTTCTTC. This encodes CASSPSRTSGRLNNEQFF.